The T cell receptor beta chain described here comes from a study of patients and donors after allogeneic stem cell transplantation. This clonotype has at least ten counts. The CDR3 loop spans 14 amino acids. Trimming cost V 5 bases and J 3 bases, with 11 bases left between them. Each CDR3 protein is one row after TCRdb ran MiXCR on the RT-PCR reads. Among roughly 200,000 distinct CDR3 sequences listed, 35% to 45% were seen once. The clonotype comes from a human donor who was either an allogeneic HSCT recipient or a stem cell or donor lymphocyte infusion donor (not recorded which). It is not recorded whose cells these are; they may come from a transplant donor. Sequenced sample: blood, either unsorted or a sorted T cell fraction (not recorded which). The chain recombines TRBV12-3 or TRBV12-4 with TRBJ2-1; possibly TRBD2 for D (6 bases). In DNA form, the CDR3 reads TGTGCCAGCAGTGCCCTGACTAGCTACAATGAGCAGTTCTTC. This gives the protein CASSALTSYNEQFF.